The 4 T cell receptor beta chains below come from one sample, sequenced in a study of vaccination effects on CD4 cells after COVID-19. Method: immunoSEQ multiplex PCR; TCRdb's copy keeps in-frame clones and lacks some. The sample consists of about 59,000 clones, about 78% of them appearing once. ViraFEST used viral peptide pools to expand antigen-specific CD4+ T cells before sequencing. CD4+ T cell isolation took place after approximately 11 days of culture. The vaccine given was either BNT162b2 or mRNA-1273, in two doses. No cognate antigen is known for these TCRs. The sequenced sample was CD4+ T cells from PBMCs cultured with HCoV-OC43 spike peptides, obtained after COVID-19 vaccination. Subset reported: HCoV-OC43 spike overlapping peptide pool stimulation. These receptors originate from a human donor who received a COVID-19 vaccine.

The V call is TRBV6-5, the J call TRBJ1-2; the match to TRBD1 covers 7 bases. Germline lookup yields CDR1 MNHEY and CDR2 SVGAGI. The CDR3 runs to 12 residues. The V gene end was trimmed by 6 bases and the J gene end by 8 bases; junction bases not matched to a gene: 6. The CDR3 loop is CASRGTAGGYTF. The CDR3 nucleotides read TGTGCCAGCAGGGGGACAGCAGGAGGCTACACCTTC.

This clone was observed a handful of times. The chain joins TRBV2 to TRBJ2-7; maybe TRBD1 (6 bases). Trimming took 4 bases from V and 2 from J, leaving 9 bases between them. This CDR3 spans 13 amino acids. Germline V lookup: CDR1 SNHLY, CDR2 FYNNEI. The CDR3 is CASSGQVAYEQYV. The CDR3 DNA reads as TGTGCCAGCAGTGGACAGGTCGCCTACGAGCAGTACGTC.

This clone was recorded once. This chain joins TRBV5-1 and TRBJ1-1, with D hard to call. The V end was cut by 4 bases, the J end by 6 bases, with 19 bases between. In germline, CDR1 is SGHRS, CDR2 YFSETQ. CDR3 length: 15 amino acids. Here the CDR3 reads CASSRYGDEASEAFF. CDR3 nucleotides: TGCGCCAGCAGCCGCTATGGAGACGAAGCGTCTGAAGCTTTCTTT.

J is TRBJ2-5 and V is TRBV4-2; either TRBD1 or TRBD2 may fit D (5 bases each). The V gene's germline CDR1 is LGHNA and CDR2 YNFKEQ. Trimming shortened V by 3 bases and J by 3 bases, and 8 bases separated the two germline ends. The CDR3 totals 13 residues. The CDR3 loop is CASSQGRKETQYF. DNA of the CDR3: TGTGCCAGCAGCCAGGGACGGAAAGAGACCCAGTACTTC.